Listed below are T cell receptor beta chains from one sample, sequenced in a study of beta chain features in type 1 diabetes. Libraries were prepared by immunoSEQ multiplex PCR; TCRdb keeps only in-frame clonotypes and omits some of them. Here the sample spans approximately 200,000 clones, 9.6% being singletons. Specimen: naive CD4+ T cells from blood. The receptors were sampled from a woman aged 18-35 years in good health. Each CDR3 is given with its conserved first and last residue. D genes are given only for firm matches. Size tells how often a clone was seen (once, few, many) or the class of an expanded clone, and some rows leave it out.

d_gene: .; j_gene: TRBJ2-2; abundance: few; v_gene: TRBV19; CDR3aa: CATHGPGFANTGELFF; CDR3nt: TGTGCCACCCATGGGCCAGGGTTCGCGAACACCGGGGAGCTGTTTTTT
d_gene: .; j_gene: TRBJ1-1; abundance: .; v_gene: TRBV30; CDR3aa: CAWSPRRGMNTEAFF; CDR3nt: TGTGCCTGGAGTCCACGTCGAGGGATGAACACTGAAGCTTTCTTT
d_gene: TRBD2; j_gene: TRBJ2-5; abundance: few; v_gene: TRBV4-1; CDR3aa: CASSSFGTSGRGKTQYF; CDR3nt: TGCGCCAGCAGCTCTTTCGGGACTAGCGGGAGAGGAAAGACCCAGTACTTC
d_gene: TRBD2; j_gene: TRBJ2-5; abundance: few; v_gene: TRBV9; CDR3aa: CASSAATRTSQETQYF; CDR3nt: TGTGCCAGCAGCGCCGCAACAAGGACTAGTCAAGAGACCCAGTACTTC
d_gene: .; j_gene: TRBJ1-1; abundance: .; v_gene: TRBV5-1; CDR3aa: CASSLASNTEAFF; CDR3nt: TGCGCCAGCAGCTTGGCAAGCAACACTGAAGCTTTCTTT
d_gene: .; j_gene: TRBJ2-4; abundance: few; v_gene: TRBV2; CDR3aa: CASSSVLAKNIQYF; CDR3nt: TGTGCCAGCAGTTCAGTGCTAGCCAAAAACATTCAGTACTTC
d_gene: TRBD1; j_gene: TRBJ2-1; abundance: few; v_gene: TRBV5-4; CDR3aa: CASSLAGTGGHEQFF; CDR3nt: TGTGCCAGCAGCTTGGCCGGGACAGGGGGACATGAGCAGTTCTTC
d_gene: TRBD1; j_gene: TRBJ1-5; abundance: .; v_gene: TRBV19; CDR3aa: CASSLGTGRQPQHF; CDR3nt: TGTGCCAGTAGTCTCGGGACAGGGCGACAGCCCCAGCATTTT
d_gene: TRBD1; j_gene: TRBJ1-5; abundance: .; v_gene: TRBV28; CDR3aa: CASSSQGAGQPQHF; CDR3nt: TGTGCCAGCAGTTCCCAGGGGGCAGGTCAGCCCCAGCATTTT
d_gene: TRBD1; j_gene: TRBJ1-1; abundance: .; v_gene: TRBV27; CDR3aa: CASSPDRVYAEAFF; CDR3nt: TGTGCCAGCAGTCCGGACAGGGTCTACGCTGAAGCTTTCTTT
d_gene: .; j_gene: TRBJ2-5; abundance: few; v_gene: TRBV7-9; CDR3aa: CASSLAPLGVRRAETQYF; CDR3nt: TGTGCCAGCAGCTTAGCCCCCCTCGGGGTAAGGAGGGCAGAGACCCAGTACTTC
d_gene: .; j_gene: TRBJ2-3; abundance: .; v_gene: TRBV7-9; CDR3aa: CASSPRARTDTQYF; CDR3nt: TGTGCCAGCAGCCCGAGGGCGCGCACAGATACGCAGTATTTT
d_gene: .; j_gene: TRBJ1-2; abundance: few; v_gene: TRBV2; CDR3aa: CASSQTGRKGYTF; CDR3nt: TGTGCCAGCAGTCAGACAGGCCGTAAGGGCTACACCTTC
d_gene: TRBD1; j_gene: TRBJ1-1; abundance: .; v_gene: TRBV7-2; CDR3aa: CASSLQGLVNTEAFF; CDR3nt: TGTGCCAGCAGCCTACAGGGGCTGGTGAACACTGAAGCTTTCTTT
d_gene: .; j_gene: TRBJ1-2; abundance: .; v_gene: TRBV6-5; CDR3aa: CASSYSIPGTLYGYTF; CDR3nt: TGTGCCAGCAGTTACTCGATTCCCGGGACTCTCTATGGCTACACCTTC
d_gene: TRBD2; j_gene: TRBJ2-4; abundance: .; v_gene: TRBV6-6; CDR3aa: CASSLAGATAKNIQYF; CDR3nt: TGTGCCAGCAGTCTAGCGGGAGCGACAGCCAAAAACATTCAGTACTTC
d_gene: TRBD1; j_gene: TRBJ1-5; abundance: few; v_gene: TRBV2; CDR3aa: CASSERGRDQPQHF; CDR3nt: TGTGCCAGCAGTGAAAGGGGGCGGGACCAGCCCCAGCATTTT
d_gene: .; j_gene: TRBJ1-5; abundance: .; v_gene: TRBV19; CDR3aa: CASSETAQVGNQPQHF; CDR3nt: TGTGCCAGTAGTGAGACAGCTCAAGTGGGCAATCAGCCCCAGCATTTT
d_gene: TRBD2; j_gene: TRBJ2-1; abundance: few; v_gene: TRBV5-1; CDR3aa: CASSTGGASGRLDNEQFF; CDR3nt: TGCGCCAGCAGCACCGGTGGGGCTAGCGGGAGATTGGACAATGAGCAGTTCTTC
d_gene: .; j_gene: TRBJ2-2; abundance: .; v_gene: TRBV9; CDR3aa: CASSKQGTGELFF; CDR3nt: TGTGCCAGCAGTAAACAGGGCACCGGGGAGCTGTTTTTT
d_gene: TRBD2; j_gene: TRBJ2-5; abundance: few; v_gene: TRBV14; CDR3aa: CASSRTSGSRETQYF; CDR3nt: TGTGCCAGCAGCCGGACTAGCGGGAGTCGGGAGACCCAGTACTTC
d_gene: TRBD2; j_gene: TRBJ2-3; abundance: few; v_gene: TRBV7-3; CDR3aa: CASSLGPGGTSGGRRDTQYF; CDR3nt: TGTGCCAGCAGCTTAGGACCGGGGGGTACTAGCGGGGGCCGGAGGGATACGCAGTATTTT